These 32 T cell receptor beta chains share one sample of origin, sequenced in a study of radiation and T cells in renal cell carcinoma. The sample's time point: blood 4 weeks post-SBRT, at nephrectomy. The treatment was: 15 Gy SBRT to primary tumor, nephrectomy 4 weeks later. Profiling relied on immunoSEQ multiplex PCR, and the TCRdb table lists in-frame clones only, not all of them. The sample consists of approximately 83,000 clones, 85% of them appearing once. Source: blood, taken from a patient whose treatment included radiotherapy and nephrectomy. Receptor source: a middle-aged man with renal cell carcinoma.

The rearrangement links TRBV5-5 to TRBJ2-1; 8 nucleotides agree with TRBD1. CDR3 length: 13 amino acids. V lost 7 bases to trimming and J lost 5 bases; unmatched junction nucleotides: 5. From germline, CDR1 is SGHKS and CDR2 YYEKEE (reference sequence). CDR3 in amino acids: CASGRGLNNEQFF. CDR3 nucleotides: TGTGCCAGCGGCAGGGGGCTAAACAATGAGCAGTTCTTC. Filled out from reference TRBV5-5 and TRBJ2-1, the complete variable domain reads DAGVTQSPTHLIKTRGQQVTLRCSPISGHKSVSWYQQVLGQGPQFIFQYYEKEERGRGNFPDRFSARQFPNYSSELNVNALLLGDSALYLCASGRGLNNEQFFGPGTRLTVL.

The V call is TRBV7-2, the J call TRBJ2-1; 9 bases are a match to TRBD2. The CDR3 contains 16 residues. The J segment lost 7 bases and the V segment lost 1 base, leaving 8 bases of the junction unmatched. CDR1 SGHTA and CDR2 FQGNSA come from the germline V gene. The CDR3 spells CASSLVGGGAANEQFF. CDR3 DNA sequence: TGTGCCAGCAGCTTAGTGGGCGGGGGGGCCGCAAATGAGCAGTTCTTC. The complete variable domain, with remaining parts taken from reference TRBV7-2 and TRBJ2-1, reads GAGVSQSPSNKVTEKGKDVELRCDPISGHTALYWYRQSLGQGLEFLIYFQGNSAPDKSGLPSDRFSAERTGGSVSTLTIQRTQQEDSAVYLCASSLVGGGAANEQFFGPGTRLTVL.

This clone was observed a single time. The chain joins TRBV7-9 to TRBJ2-5; D may be TRBD2 (5 bases). Trimming removed 5 bases at V and 2 bases at J, with 12 bases between. This CDR3 spans 14 amino acids. Per the germline V gene, CDR1 is SEHNR and CDR2 is FQNEAQ (reference sequence). Here the CDR3 reads CASSPTGLQETQYF. CDR3 nucleotide sequence: TGTGCCAGCAGCCCGACGGGATTGCAAGAGACCCAGTACTTC.

The CDR3 DNA sequence: TGTGCCAGCAGCTTCAGCGGTAGAGCAGGGAAGGACGCAGATACGCAGTATTTT. Translated: CASSFSGRAGKDADTQYF. V and J are TRBV7-9 and TRBJ2-3; D is tentatively TRBD1 or TRBD2 (5 bases each). V was trimmed by 3 bases and J by 4 bases, leaving 23 bases between them. Germline V gives CDR1 SEHNR, CDR2 FQNEAQ (reference sequence). This CDR3 comprises 18 residues.

The chain carries TRBV7-2 and TRBJ1-3; TRBD1 aligns across 8 bases. The CDR3 totals 17 residues. Germline V CDR1 and CDR2: SGHTA, FQGNSA. The junction had 6 bases not matched to a gene; V was cut back by 1 base and J by 1 base. CDR3 nucleotide sequence: TGTGCCAGCAGCTTAGTTGCGACAGGGGTATCTGGAAACACCATATATTTT. It is translated as CASSLVATGVSGNTIYF.

J is TRBJ2-1 and V is TRBV14; 9 nucleotides line up with TRBD2. Germline-derived CDR1 and CDR2 are SGHDN and FVKESK. The CDR3 length is 16 residues. With 4 bases clipped from V and 3 bases from J, the junction kept 7 bases outside the gene matches. The CDR3 bases are TGTGCCAGCAGCCCCCATGGCGGGGGGGGCTACAATGAGCAGTTCTTC. As protein: CASSPHGGGGYNEQFF.

The rearrangement links TRBV5-1 to TRBJ1-6; maybe TRBD1 (5 bases). The CDR3 consists of 15 residues. Per germline, CDR1 SGHRS and CDR2 YFSETQ. V was shortened by 0 bases and J by 6 bases, with 10 bases between the two germline ends. The CDR3 DNA reads TGCGCCAGCAGCTTGGCCGGGGGACTTAATTCACCCCTCCACTTT. Protein: CASSLAGGLNSPLHF.

The V call is TRBV6-6, the J call TRBJ2-1, with 11 bases identical to TRBD2. From germline, CDR1 is MNHNY and CDR2 SVGAGI (reference sequence). The CDR3 is 15 residues long. V lost 0 bases to trimming and J lost 5 bases; unmatched junction nucleotides: 0. CDR3 sequence: CASSYSTSGNNEQFF. DNA for the CDR3: TGTGCCAGCAGTTACTCGACTAGCGGGAACAATGAGCAGTTCTTC.

The chain joins TRBV11-3 to TRBJ1-2; D unresolved. The CDR3 extends over 13 amino acids. Trimming took 5 bases from V and 5 from J, leaving 12 bases between them. Looked up from germline, CDR1 is SGHNT and CDR2 is YENEEA. The CDR3 here is CASSHRPEYGYTF. Here the CDR3 DNA reads TGTGCCAGCAGCCACCGACCGGAGTATGGCTACACCTTC.

The table lists this clone with a count of one. The rearrangement joins TRBV5-1 to TRBJ2-7, with 16 positions matching TRBD2. Germline V gene lookup returns CDR1 SGHRS and CDR2 YFSETQ. After removal of 4 bases from V and 2 bases from J, the junction contained 9 bases not matched to a gene. CDR3 length: 18 amino acids. Written as DNA, the CDR3 is TGCGCCAGCAGCGATCCGGGACTAGCGGGAGGGCAGGCCTACGAGCAGTACTTC. Translation: CASSDPGLAGGQAYEQYF.

The chain combines TRBV6-5 with TRBJ2-3, with D unclear. V gave up 5 bases and J gave up 4 bases, with 7 bases separating them. This CDR3 comprises 12 residues. Germline V gene lookup returns CDR1 MNHEY and CDR2 SVGAGI. CDR3 region: CASSPWPDTQYF. The CDR3 nucleotides read TGTGCCAGCAGTCCCTGGCCAGATACGCAGTATTTT.

The chain has TRBV30 and TRBJ2-7; D is uncertain. Germline CDR1 and CDR2: GTSNPN and SVGIG (reference sequence). V was shortened by 0 bases and J by 2 bases, with 8 bases between the two germline ends. There are 13 residues in the CDR3. The CDR3 region has the DNA TGTGCCTGGAGTGTACACGGAACCTACGAGCAGTACTTC. It translates to CAWSVHGTYEQYF.

The chain employs TRBV5-1 and TRBJ2-3; the D is unclear. CDR3 size: 14 residues. CDR1 is SGHRS and CDR2 is YFSETQ in the germline V gene. Trimming stripped 4 bases from V and 5 bases from J, with 14 bases between. The CDR3 sequence is CASSPRPDGDTQYF. In nucleotides, the CDR3 is TGCGCCAGCAGCCCGCGTCCGGACGGAGATACGCAGTATTTT.

This chain uses TRBV19 with TRBJ2-1; D is possibly TRBD1 (5 bases). Germline V gene data show CDR1 as LNHDA and CDR2 as SQIVND (reference sequence). The CDR3 length is 13 residues. V dropped 8 bases and J dropped 3 bases, with 11 bases sitting between them. The CDR3 loop is CASGALYYNEQFF. The CDR3, as DNA: TGTGCCAGTGGGGCTCTATACTACAATGAGCAGTTCTTC.

The chain joins TRBV4-1 to TRBJ2-1; the D gene is possibly TRBD2 (5 bases). The CDR3 covers 16 residues. Germline V CDR1 and CDR2: MGHRA, YSYEKL. Between the trimmed V and J ends, which lost 0 bases and 5 bases, there was a span of 14 bases. Here the CDR3 reads CASSQEVRAYDNEQFF. CDR3 bases: TGCGCCAGCAGCCAAGAAGTGAGGGCCTACGACAATGAGCAGTTCTTC.

This clone showed up just a few times. The chain is built from TRBV7-9 and TRBJ1-4, with 10 bases identical to TRBD1. The ends lost 1 base at V and 0 bases at J; junction bases unmatched: 2. Germline lookup yields CDR1 SEHNR and CDR2 FQNEAQ (reference sequence). The CDR3 spans 17 residues. CDR3 coding DNA: TGTGCCAGCAGCTTAGGACAGGGGGCATCAACTAATGAAAAACTGTTTTTT. It codes for CASSLGQGASTNEKLFF. Filled out from reference TRBV7-9 and TRBJ1-4, the complete variable domain reads DTGVSQNPRHKITKRGQNVTFRCDPISEHNRLYWYRQTLGQGPEFLTYFQNEAQLEKSRLLSDRFSAERPKGSFSTLEIQRTEQGDSAMYLCASSLGQGASTNEKLFFGSGTQLSVL.

The genes are TRBV10-3 and TRBJ2-3; 7 nucleotides line up with TRBD2. Per germline, CDR1 ENHRY and CDR2 SYGVKD. V lost 0 bases to trimming and J lost 3 bases; unmatched junction nucleotides: 6. The length of the CDR3 is 16 residues. The CDR3 DNA reads as TGTGCCATCAGTGAGTCAAGGGAAGCGGGGACAGATACGCAGTATTTT. Its translation is CAISESREAGTDTQYF.

The genes are TRBV30 and TRBJ2-2; 11 bases line up with TRBD1. Germline CDR1 is GTSNPN and CDR2 is SVGIG (reference sequence). V trimming: 3 bases; J trimming: 6 bases; junction bases outside the gene matches: 9. CDR3 length: 16 residues. In DNA form, the CDR3 reads TGTGCCTGGAGAGCCCGGGACAGGGGGTCCCCCGGGGAGCTGTTTTTT. Amino acids: CAWRARDRGSPGELFF.

The chain has TRBV19 and TRBJ1-3, with D possibly TRBD1 on 5 matching bases. The CDR3 covers 15 residues. Looked up from germline, CDR1 is LNHDA and CDR2 is SQIVND (reference sequence). V was shortened by 3 bases and J by 8 bases, with 17 bases between the two germline ends. This CDR3 is CASSISTGRPHTIYF. The CDR3 DNA reads TGTGCCAGTAGTATCTCGACGGGGCGACCCCACACCATATATTTT.

The chain is built from TRBV5-6 and TRBJ1-1; unclear D gene. V lost 1 base and J 10 bases, leaving 14 bases between the germline ends. Germline CDR1 reads SGHDT; CDR2 reads YYEEEE. The CDR3 loop spans 13 amino acids. CDR3 sequence (DNA): TGTGCCAGCAGCTTGATAGCCCTCGAAGGAGCTTTCTTT. It codes for CASSLIALEGAFF.

The V call is TRBV5-4, the J call TRBJ2-7, with 14 nucleotides matching TRBD2. With 4 bases clipped from V and 3 bases from J, the junction kept 6 bases outside the gene matches. Germline assignment: CDR1 SGHNT and CDR2 YYREEE (reference sequence). CDR3 length: 16 amino acids. The CDR3 DNA reads TGTGCCAGCAGCGCGGGACTAGCGGGAGTGTACTACGAGCAGTACTTC. It yields the protein CASSAGLAGVYYEQYF.

V and J are TRBV2 and TRBJ1-1, with D unclear. This CDR3 is 12 amino acids long. V lost 5 bases and J 0 bases, leaving 4 bases between the germline ends. Looked up from germline, CDR1 is SNHLY and CDR2 is FYNNEI. The DNA of the CDR3 is TGTGCCAGCAGTTCGGTGAACACTGAAGCTTTCTTT. This codes for CASSSVNTEAFF.

The chain recombines TRBV4-2 with TRBJ2-5; 8 positions agree with TRBD2. V lost 4 bases and J lost 2; bases outside the gene matches: 12. The CDR3 contains 17 residues. CDR1 and CDR2 from the germline V gene are LGHNA and YNFKEQ. The CDR3 nucleotides are TGTGCCAGCAGCCCAATGCTGATAGCGGGGATTCAAGAGACCCAGTACTTC. Translated: CASSPMLIAGIQETQYF.

The chain uses TRBV10-1 and TRBJ1-5; the D is unclear. CDR1 and CDR2 from the germline V gene are WNHNN and SYGVQD (reference sequence). The length of the CDR3 is 13 residues. V lost 2 bases to trimming and J lost 5 bases, with 7 bases between them. The CDR3 reads CASSEGSHQPQHF. Written as DNA, the CDR3 is TGCGCCAGCAGTGAGGGCAGTCATCAGCCCCAGCATTTT.

The chain employs TRBV29-1 and TRBJ1-1, with no clear D. The germline V and J ends were trimmed by 7 bases and 1 base, with 7 bases remaining between them. CDR3 size: 11 residues. Germline loops: CDR1 SQVTM, CDR2 ANQGSEA. The CDR3 DNA follows: TGCAGCGCCAACAGGAACACTGAAGCTTTCTTT. This gives the protein CSANRNTEAFF.

The CDR3 sequence: CASSVRGGRSDTQYF. In DNA form, the CDR3 reads TGTGCCAGCAGTGTCCGGGGGGGGCGTTCGGATACGCAGTATTTT. The chain recombines TRBV6-1 with TRBJ2-3; 8 bases are a match to TRBD2. The junction had 9 bases not matched to a gene; V was cut back by 4 bases and J by 6 bases. CDR3 length: 15 residues. CDR1 is MNHNS, CDR2 SASEGT, per germline.

This clone was counted only a few times. CDR3 in DNA: TGTGCCAGCAGCGTAGGACTCTCACAGGGGACTGAAGCTTTCTTT. This sequence encodes CASSVGLSQGTEAFF. The chain recombines TRBV9 with TRBJ1-1; TRBD1 agrees at 7 bases. The CDR3 spans 15 residues. Germline V lookup: CDR1 SGDLS, CDR2 YYNGEE. V shed 0 bases, J shed 5 bases, and the junction held 7 bases outside the gene matches.

The V call is TRBV19, the J call TRBJ2-5; D gene ambiguous. Germline CDR1 reads LNHDA; CDR2 reads SQIVND (reference sequence). The CDR3 has 11 residues. V lost 4 bases to trimming and J lost 5 bases, with 5 bases between them. CDR3 DNA sequence: TGTGCCAGTAGTACCCACGAGACCCAGTACTTC. Encoded protein: CASSTHETQYF.

The chain carries TRBV6-6 and TRBJ1-5; maybe TRBD1 (5 bases). V was pared by 4 bases and J by 4 bases, with 11 bases between. This CDR3 has 14 residues. Germline V gene data show CDR1 as MNHNY and CDR2 as SVGAGI (reference sequence). CDR3 sequence reads: CASSSTGSNQPQHF. CDR3 nucleotide sequence: TGTGCCAGCAGTTCAACAGGTTCTAATCAGCCCCAGCATTTT.

J is TRBJ1-1 and V is TRBV5-1; TRBD1 matches 11 bases. The CDR3 covers 15 residues. Germline V gives CDR1 SGHRS, CDR2 YFSETQ. V dropped 3 bases and J dropped 3; count of bases not matched to a gene: 4. The CDR3 DNA reads TGCGCCAGCAGCTGGACAGGGGGCTCGGACACTGAAGCTTTCTTT. Protein sequence: CASSWTGGSDTEAFF.

The chain is built from TRBV4-2 and TRBJ2-3; D gene uncertain. V lost 1 base, J lost 6 bases, and 11 bases lay in between. The CDR3 is made up of 14 amino acids. The germline gives CDR1 LGHNA, CDR2 YNFKEQ. The CDR3: CASSQALFADTQYF. Written as DNA, the CDR3 is TGTGCCAGCAGCCAAGCACTTTTTGCCGATACGCAGTATTTT.

The rearrangement uses TRBV19 and TRBJ2-7; D is undetermined. The CDR3 is 14 amino acids. Germline CDR1 and CDR2: LNHDA and SQIVND (reference sequence). V was trimmed by 3 bases and J by 0 bases, leaving 9 bases between them. The CDR3 spells CASSITRSSYEQYF. The CDR3, as DNA: TGTGCCAGTAGTATTACGAGGTCCTCCTACGAGCAGTACTTC.